The 28 T cell receptor beta chains below were found in one sample sequenced in a study of Ad26.COV2.S vaccination and SARS-CoV-2 variants (dated by TCRdb to 2020 to 2023). Library preparation employed the immunoSEQ multiplex PCR assay. The clones in this table, taken by TCRdb from immuneACCESS, are in-frame only. Not every clone is retained; where verified, under half of the shortfall comes from an unresolved V gene, and the cause of the rest is unknown. In this sample the table shows some 250,000 clones, over 75% of which occur a single time. Clones ranked in the top ten supply about 10% of the sample. Taken with the paper, the label for treatment or condition translates to: roughly 19 received Ad26.COV2.S at low or high dose, single or two shots; about five received placebo; per-sample allocation not given. Repertoires of vaccine and placebo recipients were sequenced from samples taken on day 63 after the first injection.

The sample was peripheral blood, taken in a trial of Ad26.COV2.S vaccine versus placebo. The receptors derive from a person aged 18-60 years who received the Ad26.COV2.S COVID-19 vaccine or a placebo.

The rearrangement joins TRBV6-1 to TRBJ1-3; D gene ambiguous. The germline V gene encodes CDR1 MNHNS and CDR2 SASEGT. The CDR3 sequence is 16 residues long. V dropped 3 bases and J dropped 3 bases, with 15 bases sitting between them. The CDR3 DNA reads as TGTGCCAGCAGTGATGAATGGGGATTAGGTGGAAACACCATATATTTT. Protein: CASSDEWGLGGNTIYF.

Here the CDR3 reads CASSYLDLGETQYF. The DNA of the CDR3 is TGTGCCAGCAGTTATCTCGATTTGGGAGAGACCCAGTACTTC. The chain links TRBV6-6 to TRBJ2-5, with D uncertain. Trimming removed 3 bases at V and 4 bases at J, with 12 bases between. From germline, CDR1 is MNHNY and CDR2 SVGAGI (reference sequence). The CDR3 has 14 amino acids.

The chain has TRBV5-1 and TRBJ2-7, with TRBD1 identical over 7 bases. After removal of 2 bases from V and 2 bases from J, the junction contained 7 bases not matched to a gene. This CDR3 comprises 15 residues. Germline-derived CDR1 and CDR2 are SGHRS and YFSETQ. The CDR3 here is CASSLYGQVPYEQYF. The CDR3 coding sequence is TGCGCCAGCAGCTTATACGGACAGGTTCCCTACGAGCAGTACTTC.

This chain uses TRBV7-2 with TRBJ2-7, with a possible D match to TRBD1 (6 bases). The CDR3 loop spans 15 amino acids. Germline loops: CDR1 SGHTA, CDR2 FQGNSA. V dropped 5 bases and J dropped 1 base, with 15 bases sitting between them. The CDR3 DNA reads TGTGCCAGCAGCCTCGTAAGGACAGCTTCCTACGAGCAGTACTTC. It translates to CASSLVRTASYEQYF.

This chain uses TRBV7-2 with TRBJ1-3; D is perhaps TRBD1 (5 bases). Germline V gives CDR1 SGHTA, CDR2 FQGNSA. The CDR3 is 14 residues long. Trimming took 4 bases from V and 1 from J, leaving 8 bases between them. The CDR3 loop reads CASSSRGSGNTIYF. DNA for the CDR3: TGTGCCAGCAGCTCAAGGGGATCTGGAAACACCATATATTTT. Filled out from reference TRBV7-2 and TRBJ1-3, the complete variable domain reads GAGVSQSPSNKVTEKGKDVELRCDPISGHTALYWYRQSLGQGLEFLIYFQGNSAPDKSGLPSDRFSAERTGGSVSTLTIQRTQQEDSAVYLCASSSRGSGNTIYFGEGSWLTVV.

The chain has TRBV18 and TRBJ1-1; D gene ambiguous. The CDR3 spans 14 residues. Germline assignment: CDR1 KGHSH and CDR2 LQKENI. With 5 bases removed from V and 2 bases from J, the gap between germline ends came to 12 bases. This chain's CDR3 is CASSVSRSNTEAFF. CDR3 bases: TGTGCCAGCTCAGTCTCCAGAAGTAACACTGAAGCTTTCTTT.

The J gene is TRBJ1-1, the V gene TRBV30; no reliable D call. CDR1 GTSNPN and CDR2 SVGIG come from the germline V gene (reference sequence). V gave up 4 bases and J gave up 0 bases, with 9 bases separating them. CDR3 length: 13 residues. Here the CDR3 reads CAWTVNMNTEAFF. CDR3 DNA sequence: TGTGCCTGGACCGTAAATATGAACACTGAAGCTTTCTTT.

The chain couples TRBV5-4 to TRBJ1-1; 10 bases fit TRBD1. V trimming: 1 base; J trimming: 0 bases; junction bases outside the gene matches: 3. CDR3 size: 16 residues. CDR1 and CDR2 from the germline V gene are SGHNT and YYREEE (reference sequence). The CDR3 sequence is CASSLRDRGLNTEAFF. The DNA for the CDR3 is TGTGCCAGCAGCTTGAGGGACAGGGGCCTGAACACTGAAGCTTTCTTT.

This rearrangement joins TRBV29-1 to TRBJ2-3, with D perhaps TRBD2 (6 bases). The CDR3 is 14 residues long. Germline CDR1 reads SQVTM; CDR2 reads ANQGSEA. V was cut by 3 bases and J by 1 base, with 11 bases left in between. The CDR3 DNA follows: TGCAGCGTTGAGGGGGGTGCGGGCACAGATACGCAGTATTTT. Residues: CSVEGGAGTDTQYF.

The chain has TRBV4-2 and TRBJ1-4; TRBD1 aligns across 12 bases. CDR1 is LGHNA, CDR2 YNFKEQ, per germline. This CDR3 comprises 18 residues. V trimming: 2 bases; J trimming: 4 bases; junction bases outside the gene matches: 8. The CDR3 loop is CASSQPGTGGPGNEKLFF. Written as DNA, the CDR3 is TGTGCCAGCAGCCAACCCGGGACAGGGGGCCCTGGTAATGAAAAACTGTTTTTT.

V usage is TRBV3-1 (or the pseudogene TRBV3-2) and J usage is TRBJ1-1; D uncertain. Trimming took off 3 bases at V and 5 bases at J, with 7 bases between the two ends. The CDR3 contains 12 residues. Germline CDR1 is LGHDT and CDR2 is YNNKEL (reference sequence). DNA of the CDR3: TGTGCCAGCAGCCATGGGAGTACTGAAGCTTTCTTT. This translates into CASSHGSTEAFF.

This clone was recorded only once. The rearrangement joins TRBV29-1 to TRBJ2-7; tentatively, D is TRBD1 or TRBD2 (5 bases each). The V end lost 3 bases, the J end lost 0 bases, and 12 bases lay between the germline ends. Germline CDR1 is SQVTM and CDR2 is ANQGSEA. The CDR3 is made up of 14 amino acids. CDR3 protein: CSVESGSSSYEQYF. The CDR3 DNA follows: TGCAGCGTTGAGTCAGGGAGTAGCTCCTACGAGCAGTACTTC.

The chain uses TRBV10-3 and TRBJ2-1; 10 nucleotides line up with TRBD1. V gave up 5 bases and J gave up 5 bases; unmatched junction bases: 6. The germline gives CDR1 ENHRY, CDR2 SYGVKD. This CDR3 is 15 amino acids long. The CDR3 here is CAISPQGQGNNEQFF. CDR3 nucleotide sequence: TGTGCCATCAGTCCCCAGGGACAGGGGAACAATGAGCAGTTCTTC.

The chain couples TRBV7-2 to TRBJ1-5; tentatively, D is TRBD1 (6 bases). The germline V gene encodes CDR1 SGHTA and CDR2 FQGNSA. Trimming removed 2 bases from V and 7 bases from J, with 27 bases in between. This CDR3 has 19 residues. As DNA, the CDR3 is TGTGCCAGCAGCTTATCCCCGGGGCGGGGGGCGTCTTGGAGACAGCCCCAGCATTTT. Amino acids: CASSLSPGRGASWRQPQHF.

This clone was seen only a few times. This sequence joins TRBV27 and TRBJ1-6, with TRBD1 matching 8 bases. The V gene's germline CDR1 is MNHEY and CDR2 SMNVEV (reference sequence). Germline trimming cut 6 bases from V and 4 bases from J; bases unmatched to any gene: 11. The CDR3 is 17 amino acids. DNA for the CDR3: TGTGCCAGCAGCCTAGTCAGGGGGCTGATATATAATTCACCCCTCCACTTT. Its translation is CASSLVRGLIYNSPLHF.

V is TRBV28 and J is TRBJ2-3; D call uncertain. Germline CDR1 reads MDHEN; CDR2 reads SYDVKM. Trimming removed 8 bases at V and 3 bases at J, with 18 bases between. The CDR3 has 15 amino acids. CDR3 nucleotide sequence: TGTGCCAGCGCTCCGGACGTCGAAACTACAGATACGCAGTATTTT. This encodes CASAPDVETTDTQYF.

The V gene is TRBV28, the J gene TRBJ2-1; a possible D gene is TRBD1 (6 bases). Germline lookup yields CDR1 MDHEN and CDR2 SYDVKM. The germline V and J ends were trimmed by 9 bases and 5 bases, with 14 bases remaining between them. The CDR3 runs to 13 residues. The CDR3 sequence: CASSTDSNNEQFF. Written as DNA, the CDR3 is TGTGCCAGTTCTACGGACAGCAACAATGAGCAGTTCTTC.

The rearrangement links TRBV30 to TRBJ1-6; D unclear. From germline, CDR1 is GTSNPN and CDR2 SVGIG (reference sequence). This CDR3 comprises 16 residues. V lost 1 base and J 4 bases, leaving 14 bases between the germline ends. The CDR3 DNA reads as TGTGCCTGGAGTGGAGAGGGCCTACCGTATAATTCACCCCTCCACTTT. It is translated as CAWSGEGLPYNSPLHF.

This clone was picked up one time. The genes are TRBV23-1 and TRBJ2-7; D possibly matches TRBD1 or TRBD2 (6 bases each). TRBV23-1 is recorded as an ORF, its role being uncertain. V was shortened by 0 bases and J by 2 bases, with 11 bases between the two germline ends. The CDR3 is 15 residues long. CDR3 in amino acids: CASSQSRGGTYEQYF. Written as DNA, the CDR3 is TGCGCCAGCAGTCAATCACGAGGGGGGACCTACGAGCAGTACTTC.

The CDR3 nucleotides read TGTGCCAGCTCACTCGGGACTAGCGGGCGGGGCACAGATACGCAGTATTTT. Translated, it gives CASSLGTSGRGTDTQYF. The chain recombines TRBV18 with TRBJ2-3, with 12 bases matching TRBD2. The CDR3 length is 17 residues. Germline values: CDR1 KGHSH, CDR2 LQKENI. Trimming cost V 4 bases and J 1 base; bases outside gene matches: 6.

This sequence joins TRBV28 and TRBJ1-2, with TRBD1 matching over 7 bases. Germline CDR1 and CDR2: MDHEN and SYDVKM. The trim removed 7 bases at V and 5 bases at J, leaving 10 bases unmatched. The CDR3 is 14 amino acids. This CDR3 reads CASTLIQGGYGYTF. The CDR3, as DNA: TGTGCCAGCACCCTTATCCAGGGGGGGTATGGCTACACCTTC.

The chain has TRBV20-1 and TRBJ2-7; tentative D call: TRBD1 (5 bases). Germline CDR1 and CDR2: DFQATT and SNEGSKA (reference sequence). The CDR3 is 12 residues long. The V end was cut by 3 bases, the J end by 2 bases, with 8 bases between. The CDR3 protein is CSASSRAYEQYF. The CDR3 DNA reads TGCAGTGCTAGTTCCAGGGCCTACGAGCAGTACTTC.

This rearrangement joins TRBV14 to TRBJ2-2, with D maybe TRBD2 (6 bases). Per germline, CDR1 SGHDN and CDR2 FVKESK. The CDR3 sequence is 16 residues long. V was clipped by 3 bases and J by 5 bases, with 16 bases between them. CDR3 amino acids: CASSQRGGQLTGELFF. In DNA form, the CDR3 reads TGTGCCAGCAGCCAGAGGGGAGGTCAATTAACCGGGGAGCTGTTTTTT.

The CDR3, as DNA: TGCGCCAGCAATTCCGGGACGGTACACGACTACACCTTC. It specifies CASNSGTVHDYTF. V is TRBV5-1 and J is TRBJ1-2, with D perhaps TRBD1 (5 bases). Germline V gene data show CDR1 as SGHRS and CDR2 as YFSETQ. There are 13 residues in the CDR3. V was shortened by 6 bases and J by 10 bases, with 19 bases between the two germline ends.

The chain employs TRBV12-3 or TRBV12-4 and TRBJ1-2; unclear D gene. V lost 6 bases and J 6 bases, leaving 11 bases between the germline ends. This CDR3 spans 12 amino acids. CDR3 sequence: CASSKNVDGYTF. The CDR3 DNA reads TGTGCCAGCAGCAAGAACGTGGATGGCTACACCTTC.

This chain uses TRBV18 with TRBJ1-5; no clear D. There are 13 residues in the CDR3. The V gene lost 8 bases and the J gene lost 3 bases, with 11 bases spanning the gap. Germline assignment: CDR1 KGHSH and CDR2 LQKENI. The CDR3 loop is CASAGGNNQPQHF. The DNA for the CDR3 is TGTGCCAGCGCGGGAGGGAACAATCAGCCCCAGCATTTT.

This clone has a count of ten or more. This rearrangement joins TRBV28 to TRBJ2-7; TRBD1 is a possible D gene (5 bases). The germline CDR1 and CDR2 sequences are MDHEN and SYDVKM. Trimming cost V 6 bases and J 2 bases, with 14 bases left between them. This CDR3 region has 14 residues. The CDR3 bases are TGTGCCAGCAGATTACAGGACGGTACCTACGAGCAGTACTTC. Translated, it gives CASRLQDGTYEQYF.

The rearrangement joins TRBV4-2 to TRBJ1-1, with D perhaps TRBD1 (6 bases). Germline CDR1 reads LGHNA; CDR2 reads YNFKEQ. The CDR3 contains 14 residues. V was trimmed by 4 bases and J by 4 bases, leaving 13 bases between them. CDR3 nucleotides: TGTGCCAGCAGCCTGGCGCCCAGGGGCACTGAAGCTTTCTTT. Translated: CASSLAPRGTEAFF.